This TCR beta chain was retrieved from a study of Ad26.COV2.S vaccination and SARS-CoV-2 variants. Study-level background: Recipients of Ad26.COV2.S got it intramuscularly, once or twice 56 days apart.

Treatment here: some 19 received Ad26.COV2.S at low or high dose, single or two shots; several received placebo; per-sample allocation not given. Sampling happened 63 days after the first vaccine or placebo injection. Germline V gives CDR1 SGHDT, CDR2 YYEEEE. V was clipped by 0 bases and J by 7 bases; unmatched bases: 4. This CDR3 has 15 residues. Study results and limitations: After vaccination, reports described spike-specific CD8+ and CD4+ T cell responses as showing substantial breadth. People who got the vaccine had more spike-specific TCR breadth than people who got placebo. Analyses that measured TCR breadth and depth may have underestimated total T cell responses.

This clone was seen only once. As yet, its antigen is unknown. Method: immunoSEQ multiplex PCR; TCRdb's copy keeps in-frame clones and lacks some. The table lists hundreds of thousands of clones, roughly 89% of them singletons. V and J are TRBV5-6 and TRBJ1-5, with 10 bases matching TRBD1. The sequence was collected from a person aged 18-65 years who received the Ad26.COV2.S COVID-19 vaccine or a placebo. The sequenced sample was peripheral blood, obtained in a trial of Ad26.COV2.S vaccine versus placebo. The DNA for the CDR3 is TGTGCCAGCAGCTTGGAGGGGACAGGGGACCAGCCCCAGCATTTT. It encodes CASSLEGTGDQPQHF.